Below are 11 T cell receptor beta chains sequenced from a single sample in a study of blood T cell repertoires in COVID-19 (dated by TCRdb to about 2020). Library method: the immunoSEQ multiplex PCR assay. Drawn from immuneACCESS, this table holds only the in-frame rearrangements with V and J called that TCRdb kept. Clones are partly lost; checked studies trace under half to an unresolved V gene and leave the rest unexplained. This sample comprises about 210,000 clones, approximately 78% of them detected only once. The top ten hold about 9% of the sample. The sequencing sample was made of PBMCs or T cells enriched from blood (not recorded which). Every receptor here comes from a man aged 40-55 years who had recovered from COVID-19.

The rearrangement links TRBV11-2 to TRBJ1-1; D gene unclear. The CDR3 contains 16 residues. The germline gives CDR1 SGHAT, CDR2 FQNNGV. With 2 bases removed from V and 4 bases from J, the gap between germline ends came to 17 bases. CDR3 sequence: CASSLRSVGGSTEAFF. The CDR3 DNA is TGTGCCAGCAGCTTAAGGTCGGTAGGCGGGAGCACTGAAGCTTTCTTT.

V gene TRBV4-1 combines with J gene TRBJ2-7; tentatively, D is TRBD2 (5 bases). The CDR3 covers 15 residues. Trimming removed 6 bases at V and 2 bases at J, with 17 bases between. Germline V lookup: CDR1 MGHRA, CDR2 YSYEKL. CDR3 DNA sequence: TGCGCCAGCAGTCGGTATCATAGCGAGGCCTACGAGCAGTACTTC. The encoded protein is CASSRYHSEAYEQYF.

This clone was seen just once. This chain links TRBV29-1 with TRBJ2-2; D perhaps matches TRBD2 (5 bases). Germline values: CDR1 SQVTM, CDR2 ANQGSEA. The ends were cut back, 5 bases at V and 4 bases at J, with 8 bases in the middle. CDR3 size: 12 residues. CDR3 in DNA: TGCAGCGTTCCAGCGGTCACCGGGGAGCTGTTTTTT. It specifies CSVPAVTGELFF.

The genes are TRBV7-2 and TRBJ1-4, with a possible D match to TRBD1 (5 bases). The germline V gene encodes CDR1 SGHTA and CDR2 FQGNSA. The germline V and J ends were trimmed by 0 bases and 7 bases, with 9 bases remaining between them. The CDR3 contains 14 residues. CDR3 in amino acids: CASSLAGGGEKLFF. In DNA form, the CDR3 reads TGTGCCAGCAGCTTAGCTGGGGGGGGTGAAAAACTGTTTTTT.

The genes are TRBV9 and TRBJ2-7, with a possible D match to TRBD2 (6 bases). Germline V gives CDR1 SGDLS, CDR2 YYNGEE. V shed 3 bases and J shed 4 bases, with 14 bases lying between them. This CDR3 comprises 14 residues. The CDR3 coding sequence is TGTGCCAGCAGCGCGACCGGGACTGTATACGAGCAGTACTTC. Translating gives CASSATGTVYEQYF.

The genes are TRBV9 and TRBJ2-1; D is uncertain. V was clipped by 3 bases and J by 13 bases, with 17 bases between them. The CDR3 is made up of 13 amino acids. The germline V gene has CDR1 SGDLS and CDR2 YYNGEE. In nucleotides, the CDR3 is TGTGCCAGCAGCGCCCCCCCGCGAGTCATCCAGTTCTTC. This sequence encodes CASSAPPRVIQFF.

The V gene is TRBV4-2, the J gene TRBJ1-3; D is possibly TRBD1 (5 bases). Trimming pared 1 base from V and 0 bases from J, leaving 10 bases between. The CDR3 spans 16 residues. Germline V gene lookup returns CDR1 LGHNA and CDR2 YNFKEQ. CDR3 residues: CASSQAGPSSGNTIYF. CDR3 DNA sequence: TGTGCCAGCAGCCAAGCAGGGCCGAGCTCTGGAAACACCATATATTTT.

The rearrangement joins TRBV24-1 to TRBJ1-1, with D perhaps TRBD1 (5 bases). The CDR3 consists of 11 residues. CDR1 is KGHDR and CDR2 is SFDVKD in the germline V gene. V shed 4 bases and J shed 12 bases, with 11 bases lying between them. The CDR3 loop is CATSEGTGTFF. The DNA for the CDR3 is TGTGCCACCAGTGAAGGGACTGGAACTTTCTTT.

The V and J genes are TRBV5-1 and TRBJ1-6; no clear D. Germline V gene data show CDR1 as SGHRS and CDR2 as YFSETQ. Trimming stripped 0 bases from V and 0 bases from J, with 7 bases between. The CDR3 runs to 16 residues. The CDR3 DNA reads TGCGCCAGCAGCTTGGCCTGGAGCTCCTATAATTCACCCCTCCACTTT. It is translated as CASSLAWSSYNSPLHF.

This rearrangement joins TRBV7-8 to TRBJ1-5; 9 positions match TRBD1. The CDR3 spans 15 residues. Germline V gene lookup returns CDR1 SGHVS and CDR2 FQNEAQ. After removal of 4 bases from V and 7 bases from J, the junction contained 8 bases not matched to a gene. As DNA, the CDR3 is TGTGCCAGCAGCTGGGGACAGGGTTCAGACCAGCCCCAGCATTTT. Its translation: CASSWGQGSDQPQHF. The whole variable domain, remainder taken from reference TRBV7-8 and TRBJ1-5, is GAGVSQSPRYKVAKRGQDVALRCDPISGHVSLFWYQQALGQGPEFLTYFQNEAQLDKSGLPSDRFFAERPEGSVSTLKIQRTQQEDSAVYLCASSWGQGSDQPQHFGDGTRLSIL.

V is TRBV24-1 and J is TRBJ2-5, with a weak D call TRBD1 (6 bases). CDR1 and CDR2 (germline): KGHDR, SFDVKD. CDR3 length: 12 amino acids. With 4 bases removed from V and 7 bases from J, the gap between germline ends came to 9 bases. Here the CDR3 DNA reads TGTGCCACCAGTGACACGACAGGGACCCAGTACTTC. It specifies CATSDTTGTQYF.